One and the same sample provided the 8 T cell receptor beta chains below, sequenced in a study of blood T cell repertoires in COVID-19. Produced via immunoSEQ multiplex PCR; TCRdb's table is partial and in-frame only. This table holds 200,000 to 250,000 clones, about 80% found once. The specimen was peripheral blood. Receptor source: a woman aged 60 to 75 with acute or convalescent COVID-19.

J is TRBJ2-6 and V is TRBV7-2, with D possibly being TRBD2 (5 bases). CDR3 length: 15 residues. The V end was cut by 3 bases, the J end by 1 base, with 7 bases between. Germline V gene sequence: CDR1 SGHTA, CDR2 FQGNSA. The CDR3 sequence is CASSFRGSGANVLTF. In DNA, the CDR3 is TGTGCCAGCAGCTTTCGGGGATCTGGGGCCAACGTCCTGACTTTC.

The DNA for the CDR3 is TGTGCCAGCAGCCCGGGCGGGGGCTTCCTTGGCTACACCTTC. This codes for CASSPGGGFLGYTF. This rearrangement joins TRBV7-9 to TRBJ1-2; TRBD1 might be the D (6 bases). CDR1 SEHNR and CDR2 FQNEAQ come from the germline V gene (reference sequence). The CDR3 runs 14 residues. V was cut by 5 bases and J by 7 bases, with 17 bases left in between.

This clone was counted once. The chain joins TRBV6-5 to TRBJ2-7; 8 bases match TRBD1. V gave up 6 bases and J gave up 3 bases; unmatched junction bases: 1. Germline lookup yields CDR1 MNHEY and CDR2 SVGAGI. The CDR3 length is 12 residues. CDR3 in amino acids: CASRDRVYEQYF. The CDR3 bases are TGTGCCAGCAGGGACAGGGTCTACGAGCAGTACTTC.

CDR3 residues: CASSEAAAGSYNEQFF. CDR3 in DNA: TGTGCCAGCAGTGAAGCGGCAGCGGGGTCCTACAATGAGCAGTTCTTC. The V and J genes are TRBV6-1 and TRBJ2-1; 7 bases map to TRBD2. Germline values: CDR1 MNHNS, CDR2 SASEGT. The V and J ends lost 0 bases and 1 base, in that order; junction bases with no gene match: 3. The CDR3 spans 16 residues.

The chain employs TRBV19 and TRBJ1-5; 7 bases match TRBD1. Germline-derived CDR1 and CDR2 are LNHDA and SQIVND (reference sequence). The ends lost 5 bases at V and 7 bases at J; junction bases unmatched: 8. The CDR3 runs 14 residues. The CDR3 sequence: CASSPGGFGQPQHF. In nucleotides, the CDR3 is TGTGCCAGTAGTCCAGGGGGGTTCGGGCAGCCCCAGCATTTT. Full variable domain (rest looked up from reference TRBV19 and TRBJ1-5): DGGITQSPKYLFRKEGQNVTLSCEQNLNHDAMYWYRQDPGQGLRLIYYSQIVNDFQKGDIAEGYSVSREKKESFPLTVTSAQKNPTAFYLCASSPGGFGQPQHFGDGTRLSIL.

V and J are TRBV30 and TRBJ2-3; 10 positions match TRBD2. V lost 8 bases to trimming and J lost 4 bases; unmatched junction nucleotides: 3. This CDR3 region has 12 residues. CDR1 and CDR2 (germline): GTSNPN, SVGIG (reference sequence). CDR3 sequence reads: CARSGGADTQYF. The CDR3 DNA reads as TGTGCCCGCAGCGGGGGGGCAGATACGCAGTATTTT.

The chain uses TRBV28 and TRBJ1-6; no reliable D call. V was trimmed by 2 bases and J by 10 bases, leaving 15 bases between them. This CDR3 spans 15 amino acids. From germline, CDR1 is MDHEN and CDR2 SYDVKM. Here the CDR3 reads CASSLGLAGRSPLHF. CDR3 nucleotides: TGTGCCAGCAGTTTAGGGTTGGCAGGCCGGTCACCCCTCCACTTT.

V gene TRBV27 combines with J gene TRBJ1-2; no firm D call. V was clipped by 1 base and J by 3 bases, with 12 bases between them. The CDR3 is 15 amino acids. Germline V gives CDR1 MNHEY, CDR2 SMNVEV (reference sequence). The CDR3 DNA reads TGTGCCAGCAGTTTATTTGGAGGGATGGACTATGGCTACACCTTC. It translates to CASSLFGGMDYGYTF.